This T cell receptor beta chain emerged from a study of cytomegalovirus exposure and HLA in healthy donors. About the research overall: Earlier findings included 117 million unique TCR beta sequences obtained from 150 million to 200 million T cells. Study outcomes and limitations: Several of the most significant clusters were apparently associated with common viral pathogens in a later analysis. An analysis done earlier found most TCR beta V segments productive about 87% or about 30% of the time. In all likelihood, a cluster of highly shared sequence variants was a sequencing artifact.

V gave up 5 bases and J gave up 5 bases; unmatched junction bases: 6. The CDR3 has 14 amino acids. Germline-derived CDR1 and CDR2 are MNHEY and SMNVEV (reference sequence). The PCR contained 60 Vbeta and 13 Jbeta primers. Generated by immunoSEQ multiplex PCR, the TCRdb table keeps only in-frame clones and is missing some. The sample lists 210,000 or so clones, around 80% occurring once. Concerning this clone itself: No antigen is known for it.

The chain recombines TRBV27 with TRBJ2-7; TRBD2 agrees at 10 bases. Sample: PBMCs. This sequence was found in a man aged 18 to 29 in good health and CMV-seronegative. The CDR3 loop is CASSRSGRVHEQYF. CDR3 DNA sequence: TGTGCCAGCAGTCGAAGCGGGAGGGTCCACGAGCAGTACTTC.